This T cell receptor beta chain came from a study of cytomegalovirus exposure and HLA in healthy donors. The overall study: There were about 85 million unique TCRs (from HLA-typed donors) in an early data release. Notes on the study in general: Most TCR sequences proved rare, with some public TCRs found in many donors. Immune exposure information comprised only CMV serostatus. A few CMV-associated chains were confirmed in vitro to be specific for CMV antigens.

For this clone: Its antigen remains unidentified.

V lost 2 bases to trimming and J lost 5 bases; unmatched junction nucleotides: 5. The V gene's germline CDR1 is SEHNR and CDR2 FQNEAQ (reference sequence). The CDR3 covers 15 residues. PCR employed 60 Vbeta and 13 Jbeta primers. Data came from immunoSEQ multiplex PCR; TCRdb stores just in-frame clones and leaves some out. The sample carries around 180,000 clones, about four fifths recorded once. The TCR sequence derives from a man aged 18-30 years in good health and CMV-seronegative. The sample consisted of PBMCs. V usage is TRBV7-9 and J usage is TRBJ1-5, with 8 nucleotides matching TRBD1. CDR3 nucleotides: TGTGCCAGCAGCTTACAGGGGGCGGTCGATCAGCCCCAGCATTTT. The encoded protein is CASSLQGAVDQPQHF.